What follows are 12 T cell receptor beta chains derived from one specimen sequenced in a study of T cells after yellow fever vaccination. TCRdb reanalysed the 5' RACE reads using MiXCR and keeps one entry per CDR3 protein. This table has hundreds of thousands of distinct CDR3 sequences, around 12% appearing once. The sequencing used PBMCs, collected on the day of the yellow fever booster vaccination. The receptor source for this set is a man aged 25 to 40 who received the YFV17D yellow fever vaccine.

V usage is TRBV4-2 and J usage is TRBJ1-5; D is possibly TRBD1 (6 bases). The CDR3 loop spans 15 amino acids. Germline V lookup: CDR1 LGHNA, CDR2 YNFKEQ. V was pared by 2 bases and J by 2 bases, with 10 bases between. The CDR3: CASSQPQGRNQPQHF. The CDR3 region has the DNA TGTGCCAGCAGCCAACCACAGGGACGCAATCAGCCCCAGCATTTT.

V and J are TRBV7-9 and TRBJ2-6, with D unresolved. Trimming removed 9 bases at V and 1 base at J, with 10 bases between. Germline-derived CDR1 and CDR2 are SEHNR and FQNEAQ (reference sequence). The CDR3 runs 14 residues. The CDR3 reads CARGSQSGANVLTF. DNA for the CDR3: TGTGCCAGGGGGTCCCAGTCTGGGGCCAACGTCCTGACTTTC.

This rearrangement joins TRBV6-5 to TRBJ2-6, with no clear D. The germline V gene encodes CDR1 MNHEY and CDR2 SVGAGI. There are 18 residues in the CDR3. The germline V and J ends were trimmed by 4 bases and 0 bases, with 16 bases remaining between them. In nucleotides, the CDR3 is TGTGCCAGCAGTTTTTATTACAGTGGTTCCTCTGGGGCCAACGTCCTGACTTTC. Its translation is CASSFYYSGSSGANVLTF.

There are many counts of this clonotype. The chain recombines TRBV20-1 with TRBJ2-3; 12 nucleotides match TRBD2. There are 14 residues in the CDR3. Germline assignment: CDR1 DFQATT and CDR2 SNEGSKA (reference sequence). V dropped 3 bases and J dropped 6; count of bases not matched to a gene: 4. In nucleotides, the CDR3 is TGCAGTGCTAGTTTGACTAGCGGGGGTGATACGCAGTATTTT. Protein: CSASLTSGGDTQYF.

This clonotype was seen repeatedly, ten times or more. V and J are TRBV7-2 and TRBJ1-5; D is ambiguous. The germline gives CDR1 SGHTA, CDR2 FQGNSA. The V and J ends lost 4 bases and 0 bases respectively, with 10 bases between them. The CDR3 is 15 amino acids. The CDR3 region is CASSSDYYSNQPQHF. The CDR3 coding sequence is TGTGCCAGCAGCTCGGACTATTATAGCAATCAGCCCCAGCATTTT.

In this sample, this clonotype turned up many times. The rearrangement links TRBV7-2 to TRBJ2-1, with a weak D call TRBD2 (6 bases). CDR1 is SGHTA, CDR2 FQGNSA, per germline. This CDR3 is 15 amino acids long. Trimming removed 5 bases from V and 4 bases from J, with 15 bases in between. The CDR3 sequence: CASSQRDSGYNEQFF. CDR3 bases: TGTGCCAGCAGCCAGAGGGACTCGGGGTACAATGAGCAGTTCTTC.

This clonotype was counted at least ten times. This chain uses TRBV10-3 with TRBJ2-7, with 7 nucleotides matching TRBD2. The CDR3 is 14 residues long. Trimming took 4 bases from V and 2 from J; bases not matched to a gene: 5. The germline CDR1 and CDR2 sequences are ENHRY and SYGVKD. The CDR3: CAISAASGTYEQYF. CDR3 nucleotides: TGTGCCATCAGTGCGGCTAGCGGTACCTACGAGCAGTACTTC.

This rearrangement joins TRBV20-1 to TRBJ2-7, with D perhaps TRBD1 (5 bases). Germline values: CDR1 DFQATT, CDR2 SNEGSKA (reference sequence). Trimming shortened V by 3 bases and J by 2 bases, and 17 bases separated the two germline ends. The CDR3 length is 15 residues. The CDR3 is CSASPPQGLPYEQYF. In DNA, the CDR3 is TGCAGTGCTAGTCCCCCGCAGGGCCTCCCCTACGAGCAGTACTTC.

This clonotype was seen at least ten times. The V call is TRBV5-1, the J call TRBJ2-2; TRBD2 aligns across 9 bases. This CDR3 has 14 amino acids. The V segment lost 4 bases and the J segment 6 bases; nucleotides outside the gene matches: 4. The germline CDR1 and CDR2 sequences are SGHRS and YFSETQ. The CDR3 here is CASSLSGSAGELFF. CDR3 coding DNA: TGCGCCAGCAGCCTTAGCGGGAGTGCCGGGGAGCTGTTTTTT.

The chain links TRBV27 to TRBJ2-2; 8 nucleotides agree with TRBD1. This CDR3 is built from 12 residues. The V segment lost 6 bases and the J segment 10 bases; nucleotides outside the gene matches: 4. Germline V gives CDR1 MNHEY, CDR2 SMNVEV (reference sequence). The CDR3 sequence is CASSGQGVELFF. For the CDR3, the DNA is TGTGCCAGCAGCGGACAGGGCGTGGAGCTGTTTTTT.

The chain joins TRBV27 to TRBJ2-1; no reliable D call. V shed 2 bases and J shed 7 bases, with 12 bases lying between them. In germline, CDR1 is MNHEY, CDR2 SMNVEV (reference sequence). The CDR3 has 14 residues. The CDR3 sequence is CASSLTDWENEQFF. The CDR3 coding sequence is TGTGCCAGCAGTTTAACCGACTGGGAAAATGAGCAGTTCTTC.

In its sample, this clonotype was seen a few times. CDR3: CAWSPSGSLGDTQYF. For the CDR3, the DNA is TGTGCCTGGAGTCCTAGCGGGAGTCTAGGAGATACGCAGTATTTT. The V call is TRBV30, the J call TRBJ2-3; 10 nucleotides agree with TRBD2. The CDR3 is 15 amino acids. Germline-derived CDR1 and CDR2 are GTSNPN and SVGIG (reference sequence). V was clipped by 2 bases and J by 5 bases; unmatched bases: 7.